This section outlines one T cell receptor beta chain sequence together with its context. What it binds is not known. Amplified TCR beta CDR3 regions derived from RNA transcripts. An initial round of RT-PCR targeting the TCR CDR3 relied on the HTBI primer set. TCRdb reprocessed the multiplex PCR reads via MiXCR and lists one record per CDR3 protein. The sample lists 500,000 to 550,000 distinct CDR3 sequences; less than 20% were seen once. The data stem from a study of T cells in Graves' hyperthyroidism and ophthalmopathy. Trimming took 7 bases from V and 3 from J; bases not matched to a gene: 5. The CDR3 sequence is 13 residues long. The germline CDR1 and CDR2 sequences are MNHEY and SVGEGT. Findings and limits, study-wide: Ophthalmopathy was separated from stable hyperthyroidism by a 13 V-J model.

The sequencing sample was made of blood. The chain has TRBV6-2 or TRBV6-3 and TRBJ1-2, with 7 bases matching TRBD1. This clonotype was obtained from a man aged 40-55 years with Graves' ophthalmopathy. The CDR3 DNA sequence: TGTGCCAGCAAGGAAGGGGGCGACTATGGCTACACCTTC. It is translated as CASKEGGDYGYTF.